The subject of this entry is one T cell receptor (beta chain). Antigen unknown. This record belongs to a study of shared clonotypes between healthy human individuals. Study-wide context: CD4 naive and memory got three plates each, CD8 naive two, CD8 memory one. Study-wide results and limits: Memory subsets generally showed lower estimated richness than naive subsets. Expectations were that clonotype sharing among donors would be affected by sequencing depth.

The length of the CDR3 is 15 residues. Trimming stripped 5 bases from V and 1 base from J, with 12 bases between. Germline assignment: CDR1 MNHEY and CDR2 SMNVEV (reference sequence). The assay was immunoSEQ multiplex PCR, and TCRdb's table has in-frame clones only and misses some. The table shows roughly 2.4 million clones, with around 95% occurring only once. The TCR comes from a man in his late teens or twenties in good health. The genes are TRBV27 and TRBJ1-5; D is undetermined. Sequencing input: naive CD4+ T cells sorted from blood. Subset reported: CD45RA+ positively selected. The CDR3 protein is CASSPSGMSNQPQHF. In DNA form, the CDR3 reads TGTGCCAGCAGTCCCTCCGGGATGAGCAATCAGCCCCAGCATTTT.